These T cell receptor beta chains were read from a single sample in a study of cytomegalovirus exposure and HLA in healthy donors. The assay was immunoSEQ multiplex PCR, and TCRdb's table has in-frame clones only and misses some. The table has about 40,000 clones, approximately 55% seen once. The sequencing input was PBMCs. These receptors were collected from a human donor in good health. The CDR3 runs from the conserved cysteine through the conserved F or W. Each record gives: V gene, J gene, CDR3 protein.

>TRBV6-1|TRBJ1-2
CASSLEVGAIYGYTF
>TRBV19|TRBJ2-6
CASTGLSSGANVLTF
>TRBV14|TRBJ1-1
CASSLYRGNTEAFF
>TRBV7-9|TRBJ1-1
CASSRDRVNTEAFF
>TRBV27|TRBJ2-5
CASSLWDREAPKTQYF
>TRBV14|TRBJ1-2
CASSRRQGNGYTF
>TRBV28|TRBJ2-7
CASSLAGTGSFNEQYF
>TRBV10-1|TRBJ2-7
CASSESRPRGYEQYF
>TRBV7-2|TRBJ2-7
CASSLTGYEQYF
>TRBV15|TRBJ2-7
CATSRDDRASYEQYF
>TRBV9|TRBJ2-1
CASSNGGSGGYNEQFF
>TRBV27|TRBJ1-6
CASSFLSGGKASPLHF
>TRBV4-2|TRBJ2-2
CASSQGNRNTGELFF
>TRBV28|TRBJ2-2
CASRTVNGELFF
>TRBV28|TRBJ1-2
CASSSSGQAWVYGYTF
>TRBV7-7|TRBJ2-2
CASSRDTLAGELFF
>TRBV10-3|TRBJ2-7
CAIRASSTYEQYF
>TRBV19|TRBJ2-7
CASSTGEDVYEQYF